This T cell receptor beta chain was identified during a study of T cells in localized non-small cell lung cancer (dated by TCRdb to 2018 to 2020). In the study overall: Comparing tumors with uninvolved tumor-adjacent lungs, the study looked at the T cell repertoires of a few hundred patients with early-stage NSCLC. NSCLC patients had a mean age of roughly 64 years, and more than 120 were male and over 85 female. All 240 or so NSCLC patients in the cohort were treatment-naive and had localized lung tumors that were resected. Results the study describes overall, beyond this receptor: Because the study design was exploratory, TCR variables were selected using unadjusted p-values without false-discovery rate correction. The highest T cell clonality was observed in uninvolved tumor-adjacent lung, where clonality exceeded that of tumor, suggesting that antigenic responses were more focused in uninvolved tumor-adjacent lung. A median of approximately 57 of the top 100 tumor clones were detected in paired uninvolved adjacent lung, and under 30 of these tumor clones were also found among the top 100 clones of the paired uninvolved adjacent lung. Longer overall survival was associated with higher T cell density in blood, whereas shorter survival was associated with higher clonality in adjacent lung. Because multi-region sequencing of the tumors was not done, intratumor heterogeneity could not be ruled out.

CDR1 and CDR2, looked up from the germline V gene, are LGHNA and YSLEER. V lost 6 bases and J lost 10 bases, and the count of bases not matched to a germline gene is 13. The CDR3 runs 16 amino acids, cysteine and phenylalanine included. The DNA shown is the 48-base CDR3, in frame from base 1. At diagnosis, tumor, uninvolved tumor-adjacent lung and peripheral blood were collected and then preserved as a mix of FFPE and fresh-frozen material. For TCR repertoire profiling, blood samples were analyzed as peripheral blood mononuclear cells. Notes on this clone: Its antigen is currently not known. The input lacks base qualities; no much larger clone sits a single base away.

The immunoSEQ Assay was used to sequence TCR beta CDR3 regions from DNA. On the study's bioinformatics: T cell density was computed as TCR beta template counts normalized to usable DNA estimated by amplifying housekeeping genes. Using the preseqR package, richness was estimated by extrapolating to 120,000 templates for tissue samples and 400,000 templates for PBMC samples. Clonality was defined by subtracting Pielou's evenness from one. To identify tissue-enriched TCRs, differential abundance testing was run on productive amino-acid clonotypes with a minimum total count of 5 and an alpha of 0.1. The Jaccard Index and the Morisita Overlap Index were used to quantify repertoire overlap between compartments. TCR beta CDR3s were clustered by GLIPH together with public tetramer-defined viral CDR3s, and at least three viral sequences plus V-gene enrichment were required for viral motifs. The table was pulled from immuneACCESS by TCRdb, which kept in-frame rearrangements only. Such tables lose some clones; where checked, under half of the loss comes from unresolved V genes, and the rest has no known cause. D and trimming come from the DNA, and the V and J calls and clone size come from that table. This sample gives roughly 25,000 clones in total; more than 75% of them show up just once. The top ten constitute around 6% of the sample.

The TCR originated in a man aged 35-69 years with stage II lung adenocarcinoma. The chain was built from TRBV4-3 and TRBJ2-1; 12 middle bases align to TRBD2. Material: PBMCs, obtained before any cancer treatment. The CDR3 sequence is CASSPFGLAGGVEQFF. In nucleotides, the sequence is TGCGCCAGCAGTCCCTTCGGGCTAGCGGGGGGGGTGGAGCAGTTCTTC.